This passage covers 32 T cell receptor beta chains from one sample sequenced in a study of blood T cell repertoires in COVID-19 (dated by TCRdb to about 2020). Library preparation used the immunoSEQ multiplex PCR assay. Imported from immuneACCESS, the table was reduced by TCRdb to in-frame sequences with V and J called. These copies leave out some clones; in studies compared against another copy, an unresolved V gene accounts for under half, and the cause of the remainder is not known. For this sample there are roughly 140,000 clones; 80% to 90% appear just once. The ten biggest clones cover 30% to 45% of the sample. The sample taken for sequencing was peripheral blood. These receptors originate from a human donor in a cohort sampled during active COVID-19.

V gene TRBV3-1 (or the pseudogene TRBV3-2) combines with J gene TRBJ1-2; possible D gene TRBD1, 5 bases. This CDR3 comprises 15 residues. V gave up 3 bases and J gave up 3 bases, with 14 bases separating them. Per the germline V gene, CDR1 is LGHDT and CDR2 is YNNKEL (reference sequence). As DNA, the CDR3 is TGTGCCAGCAGCCAGACCGGCGAAGGGGACTATGGCTACACCTTC. Its protein is CASSQTGEGDYGYTF.

V usage is TRBV18 and J usage is TRBJ1-3, with D unresolved. The CDR3 is 15 amino acids. Trimming removed 2 bases at V and 0 bases at J, with 8 bases between. The germline gives CDR1 KGHSH, CDR2 LQKENI. The DNA of the CDR3 is TGTGCCAGCTCACCAAATGAGAGCTCTGGAAACACCATATATTTT. Protein sequence: CASSPNESSGNTIYF.

V is TRBV4-1 and J is TRBJ2-7, with D possibly TRBD1 on 5 matching bases. The ends were cut back, 2 bases at V and 8 bases at J, with 7 bases in the middle. The V gene's germline CDR1 is MGHRA and CDR2 YSYEKL. The CDR3 covers 11 residues. CDR3 nucleotide sequence: TGCGCCAGCAGCCAAAGGGGTCAGCAGTACTTC. Amino acid sequence: CASSQRGQQYF.

The rearrangement joins TRBV7-2 to TRBJ1-1; D remains ambiguous. V lost 5 bases and J lost 4, with 11 bases in between. Germline loops: CDR1 SGHTA, CDR2 FQGNSA. This CDR3 has 13 amino acids. The CDR3 nucleotides read TGTGCCAGCAGCAGCCAGCGGGGCACTGAAGCTTTCTTT. Translating gives CASSSQRGTEAFF. The whole variable domain, filled in from reference TRBV7-2 and TRBJ1-1, reads GAGVSQSPSNKVTEKGKDVELRCDPISGHTALYWYRQSLGQGLEFLIYFQGNSAPDKSGLPSDRFSAERTGGSVSTLTIQRTQQEDSAVYLCASSSQRGTEAFFGQGTRLTVV.

The chain is built from TRBV3-1 (or the pseudogene TRBV3-2) and TRBJ2-5, with 8 bases aligning to TRBD2. Trimming cost V 4 bases and J 0 bases; bases outside gene matches: 7. Per germline, CDR1 LGHDT and CDR2 YNNKEL (reference sequence). CDR3 length: 16 amino acids. CDR3 coding DNA: TGTGCCAGCAGCCTCGGGACTAGAAGGTACCAAGAGACCCAGTACTTC. It yields the protein CASSLGTRRYQETQYF.

This clone appeared once. The rearrangement uses TRBV11-1 and TRBJ1-3, with D possibly TRBD1 on 5 matching bases. Trimming removed 4 bases from V and 2 bases from J, with 12 bases in between. In germline, CDR1 is SGHAT, CDR2 FQDESV (reference sequence). The CDR3 totals 15 residues. As DNA, the CDR3 is TGTGCCAGCAGCTCGACAGAGCGAGCTGGAAACACCATATATTTT. The encoded protein is CASSSTERAGNTIYF.

The genes are TRBV6-2 or TRBV6-3 and TRBJ2-7; 7 bases match TRBD1. Germline values: CDR1 MNHEY, CDR2 SVGEGT. The CDR3 consists of 14 residues. V was clipped by 5 bases and J by 3 bases; unmatched bases: 7. The chain's CDR3 is CASSLRGGRYEQYF. DNA of the CDR3: TGTGCCAGCAGTCTCCGAGGGGGCCGCTACGAGCAGTACTTC.

The J gene is TRBJ1-6, the V gene TRBV30; weak D call: TRBD1 (5 bases). There are 15 residues in the CDR3. The V and J ends lost 3 bases and 8 bases respectively, with 17 bases between them. Germline V CDR1 and CDR2: GTSNPN, SVGIG (reference sequence). The CDR3 DNA is TGTGCCTGGAGCGCCTCGGGAGGGACCCATTCACCCCTCCACTTT. This codes for CAWSASGGTHSPLHF. Looking up the rest from reference TRBV30 and TRBJ1-6 gives the full variable domain: SQTIHQWPATLVQPVGSPLSLECTVEGTSNPNLYWYRQAAGRGLQLLFYSVGIGQISSEVPQNLSASRPQDRQFILSSKKLLLSDSGFYLCAWSASGGTHSPLHFGNGTRLTVT.

This clone was recorded a few times. V usage is TRBV5-5 and J usage is TRBJ1-1, with D possibly TRBD1 on 5 matching bases. This CDR3 spans 13 amino acids. Germline V CDR1 and CDR2: SGHKS, YYEKEE (reference sequence). With 1 base removed from V and 4 bases from J, the gap between germline ends came to 8 bases. CDR3 nucleotide sequence: TGTGCCAGCAGCTTGAGGCAGGGCACTGAAGCTTTCTTT. It specifies CASSLRQGTEAFF.

The gene calls are TRBV7-2 and TRBJ1-1; D ambiguous. Germline V gives CDR1 SGHTA, CDR2 FQGNSA. There are 13 residues in the CDR3. V lost 0 bases, J lost 8 bases, and 10 bases lay in between. CDR3 sequence: CASSLAAGFEAFF. The CDR3 DNA sequence: TGTGCCAGCAGCTTAGCCGCGGGGTTCGAAGCTTTCTTT.

The chain employs TRBV25-1 and TRBJ2-7; maybe TRBD2 (6 bases). CDR1 and CDR2 from the germline V gene are MGHDK and SYGVNS. Trimming stripped 4 bases from V and 7 bases from J, with 8 bases between. CDR3 length equals 11 residues. The CDR3 bases are TGTGCCAGCAGTGGAGGAGGGGAGCAGTACTTC. Its translation: CASSGGGEQYF.

The chain carries TRBV28 and TRBJ2-7; D may be TRBD1 (6 bases). Per germline, CDR1 MDHEN and CDR2 SYDVKM. The CDR3 extends over 16 amino acids. Trimming took 4 bases from V and 0 from J, leaving 16 bases between them. This CDR3 reads CASSYGTMLISYEQYF. For the CDR3, the DNA is TGTGCCAGCAGTTATGGGACAATGCTGATCTCCTACGAGCAGTACTTC.

The chain couples TRBV18 to TRBJ1-1; D is undetermined. The CDR3 totals 13 residues. Trimming removed 5 bases at V and 1 base at J, with 8 bases between. Germline V gene lookup returns CDR1 KGHSH and CDR2 LQKENI. The CDR3 region is CASSETQNTEAFF. CDR3 in DNA: TGTGCCAGCTCAGAGACACAGAACACTGAAGCTTTCTTT. The entire variable domain, with the rest obtained from reference TRBV18 and TRBJ1-1, is as follows: NAGVMQNPRHLVRRRGQEARLRCSPMKGHSHVYWYRQLPEEGLKFMVYLQKENIIDESGMPKERFSAEFPKEGPSILRIQQVVRGDSAAYFCASSETQNTEAFFGQGTRLTVV.

The J gene is TRBJ2-2, the V gene TRBV21-1; the table's D call, TRBD2, was not checked against the DNA. TRBV21-1 is shown as a pseudogene. There are 16 residues in the CDR3. The CDR3 sequence: CASSKGLAGGPGELFF. For the CDR3, the DNA is TGTGCCAGCAGCAAGGGACTAGCGGGGGGGCCCGGGGAGCTGTTTTTT.

The chain carries TRBV6-5 and TRBJ2-5, with 8 positions matching TRBD2. V dropped 5 bases and J dropped 4; count of bases not matched to a gene: 9. CDR1 is MNHEY, CDR2 SVGAGI, per germline. CDR3 length equals 15 residues. The CDR3 spells CASSTLRTSRETQYF. For the CDR3, the DNA is TGTGCCAGCAGTACCTTGCGGACTAGCAGAGAGACCCAGTACTTC.

V gene TRBV7-8 combines with J gene TRBJ2-1; 7 nucleotides align to TRBD1. CDR3 length equals 14 residues. V lost 1 base, J lost 6 bases, and 3 bases stayed unmatched. In germline, CDR1 is SGHVS, CDR2 FQNEAQ. CDR3 sequence: CASSLGDSLNEQFF. The DNA for the CDR3 is TGTGCCAGCAGCTTAGGGGACAGTCTCAATGAGCAGTTCTTC. Variable domain in full (rest from reference TRBV7-8 and TRBJ2-1): GAGVSQSPRYKVAKRGQDVALRCDPISGHVSLFWYQQALGQGPEFLTYFQNEAQLDKSGLPSDRFFAERPEGSVSTLKIQRTQQEDSAVYLCASSLGDSLNEQFFGPGTRLTVL.

This chain uses TRBV6-5 with TRBJ1-1, with D possibly matching TRBD1 (5 bases). V lost 2 bases and J 0 bases, leaving 13 bases between the germline ends. Looked up from germline, CDR1 is MNHEY and CDR2 is SVGAGI. CDR3 size: 16 residues. CDR3 region: CASSYGGALMNTEAFF. The CDR3 coding sequence is TGTGCCAGCAGTTACGGTGGGGCGTTAATGAACACTGAAGCTTTCTTT.

The CDR3 spells CASSPMLAGGRWQETQYF. CDR3 coding DNA: TGTGCCAGCAGCCCAATGCTAGCGGGGGGTCGGTGGCAAGAGACCCAGTACTTC. V gene TRBV9 combines with J gene TRBJ2-5, with 11 bases lining up with TRBD2. This CDR3 contains 18 residues. V lost 4 bases, J lost 2 bases, and 13 bases stayed unmatched. Germline V gene data show CDR1 as SGDLS and CDR2 as YYNGEE.

The chain employs TRBV2 and TRBJ1-2, with 9 bases identical to TRBD1. V shed 5 bases and J 7 bases; nucleotides not matched to a gene: 5. The germline V gene encodes CDR1 SNHLY and CDR2 FYNNEI. This CDR3 has 13 amino acids. CDR3 protein: CASSTGGVSGYTF. CDR3 coding DNA: TGTGCCAGCAGTACAGGGGGCGTAAGTGGCTACACCTTC.

The V and J genes are TRBV29-1 and TRBJ2-7; no clear D. V lost 0 bases and J 9 bases, leaving 9 bases between the germline ends. In germline, CDR1 is SQVTM, CDR2 ANQGSEA. This CDR3 contains 11 residues. The CDR3 spells CSVEDFRVQYF. CDR3 DNA: TGCAGCGTTGAAGATTTTCGGGTGCAGTACTTC.

This sequence joins TRBV5-4 and TRBJ2-5; D uncertain. The CDR3 consists of 13 residues. Germline V gene lookup returns CDR1 SGHNT and CDR2 YYREEE (reference sequence). Trimming took 0 bases from V and 2 from J, leaving 5 bases between them. The CDR3 sequence: CASSLGEQETQYF. The CDR3 DNA reads TGTGCCAGCAGCTTGGGAGAACAAGAGACCCAGTACTTC.

This chain connects TRBV28 to TRBJ1-4; the D gene is possibly TRBD1 (6 bases). This CDR3 region has 15 residues. V was cut by 6 bases and J by 0 bases, with 11 bases left in between. Germline V gene lookup returns CDR1 MDHEN and CDR2 SYDVKM. The CDR3 loop reads CASSLPGATNEKLFF. The CDR3 nucleotides read TGTGCCAGCAGCCTCCCAGGGGCAACTAATGAAAAACTGTTTTTT.

J is TRBJ2-2 and V is TRBV10-2; 7 bases are shared with TRBD2. The junction had 6 bases not matched to a gene; V was cut back by 6 bases and J by 2 bases. The CDR3 consists of 15 residues. From germline, CDR1 is WSHSY and CDR2 SAAADI. The DNA of the CDR3 is TGCGCCAGCAGCCAGCAGCGGGGTAACACCGGGGAGCTGTTTTTT. It is translated as CASSQQRGNTGELFF.

This clone was recorded once. The chain couples TRBV5-4 to TRBJ1-2; D is uncertain. The CDR3 loop spans 13 amino acids. Trimming shortened V by 2 bases and J by 7 bases, and 12 bases separated the two germline ends. The germline V gene has CDR1 SGHNT and CDR2 YYREEE (reference sequence). The CDR3 sequence: CASSLTSRGGYTF. The CDR3 DNA reads as TGTGCCAGCAGCTTAACTTCCCGGGGTGGCTACACCTTC.

The CDR3 DNA follows: TGTGCCAGCAGTCGTCCCAGGGTCGGGGGAAATGAAAAACTGTTTTTT. Amino acids: CASSRPRVGGNEKLFF. J is TRBJ1-4 and V is TRBV6-2 or TRBV6-3; possibly TRBD1 for D (5 bases). V gave up 5 bases and J gave up 5 bases, with 18 bases separating them. This CDR3 comprises 16 residues. The germline V gene has CDR1 MNHEY and CDR2 SVGEGT.

The rearrangement joins TRBV2 to TRBJ1-4; D not certain. The CDR3 has 11 amino acids. With 7 bases removed from V and 8 bases from J, the gap between germline ends came to 8 bases. CDR1 and CDR2 from the germline V gene are SNHLY and FYNNEI. The CDR3 region has the DNA TGTGCCAGCACCGAGCGGGAAAAACTGTTTTTT. This sequence encodes CASTEREKLFF. The full variable domain, with the rest looked up from reference TRBV2 and TRBJ1-4, is EPEVTQTPSHQVTQMGQEVILRCVPISNHLYFYWYRQILGQKVEFLVSFYNNEISEKSEIFDDQFSVERPDGSNFTLKIRSTKLEDSAMYFCASTEREKLFFGSGTQLSVL.

The V call is TRBV5-6, the J call TRBJ2-3; perhaps TRBD2 as D (7 bases). Germline loops: CDR1 SGHDT, CDR2 YYEEEE. The CDR3 length is 13 residues. Trimming removed 10 bases from V and 8 bases from J, with 20 bases in between. The CDR3 reads CAWGRGGGPTQYF. The CDR3 coding sequence is TGTGCCTGGGGAAGGGGGGGCGGACCTACGCAGTATTTT.

J is TRBJ1-1 and V is TRBV10-1; TRBD1 is a possible D gene (6 bases). Germline V gene data show CDR1 as WNHNN and CDR2 as SYGVQD (reference sequence). CDR3 size: 14 residues. V was clipped by 7 bases and J by 2 bases, with 14 bases between them. Here the CDR3 reads CASTRQAINTEAFF. The CDR3 DNA reads TGCGCCAGCACCAGACAGGCGATCAACACTGAAGCTTTCTTT.

V and J are TRBV18 and TRBJ1-1, with unresolved D. CDR1 and CDR2 from the germline V gene are KGHSH and LQKENI. The CDR3 spans 13 residues. Deletions cut 4 bases from V and 1 base from J, with 7 bases between. The DNA of the CDR3 is TGTGCCAGCTCACTACCCGGGAACACTGAAGCTTTCTTT. Translation gives CASSLPGNTEAFF.

The genes are TRBV6-6 and TRBJ1-3; TRBD1 is a possible D gene (6 bases). V dropped 4 bases and J dropped 0 bases, with 10 bases sitting between them. Germline values: CDR1 MNHNY, CDR2 SVGAGI (reference sequence). The CDR3 has 15 amino acids. CDR3 nucleotide sequence: TGTGCCAGCAGTTTAGGACAGACCTCTGGAAACACCATATATTTT. Translating it yields CASSLGQTSGNTIYF.

The rearrangement joins TRBV6-5 to TRBJ1-5; 8 bases line up with TRBD1. Germline values: CDR1 MNHEY, CDR2 SVGAGI. V dropped 9 bases and J dropped 4; count of bases not matched to a gene: 11. The CDR3 contains 15 residues. The CDR3 nucleotides are TGTGCCAGTCGAGAACAGGGGGTCGGAAATCAGCCCCAGCATTTT. This codes for CASREQGVGNQPQHF.

This clone was seen more than once but under ten times. Other DNA sequences in this sample translate to the same CDR3. J is TRBJ1-1 and V is TRBV18; 8 bases are a match to TRBD1. With V trimmed by 4 bases and J by 7 bases, 5 bases remained unmatched. This CDR3 is 13 amino acids long. Germline loops: CDR1 KGHSH, CDR2 LQKENI. The CDR3 DNA sequence: TGTGCCAGCTCACTCGACAGGGGTGGTGAAGCTTTCTTT. This translates into CASSLDRGGEAFF. Complete variable domain (other parts from reference TRBV18 and TRBJ1-1): NAGVMQNPRHLVRRRGQEARLRCSPMKGHSHVYWYRQLPEEGLKFMVYLQKENIIDESGMPKERFSAEFPKEGPSILRIQQVVRGDSAAYFCASSLDRGGEAFFGQGTRLTVV.